Presented here are 14 T cell receptor beta chains from one specimen sequenced in a study of a mutant IDH1 vaccine in newly diagnosed glioma. Only in-frame clones appear in the TCRdb table, and some are missing; sequencing was by immunoSEQ multiplex PCR. The sample records around 60,000 clones, roughly 81% being singletons. Time point here: week 35, safety follow-up. Alongside topical imiquimod, each dose of vaccine comprised 300 ug of mutant IDH1 20-mer peptide. Their antigen targets remain unknown. Material: PBMCs, obtained from a glioma patient whose treatment included an IDH1 peptide vaccine. Source of these receptors: a man in his forties with glioma.

The V and J genes are TRBV6-5 and TRBJ1-2; TRBD1 might be the D (6 bases). The CDR3 is 12 residues long. V shed 8 bases and J shed 8 bases, with 15 bases lying between them. Germline CDR1 is MNHEY and CDR2 is SVGAGI. CDR3 in DNA: TGTGCCAGCGGGGGGCCCCTGAGAGGCTACACCTTC. This translates into CASGGPLRGYTF.

This clone was seen a handful of times. The rearrangement joins TRBV18 to TRBJ1-1; D unclear. CDR3 length equals 12 residues. Germline CDR1 reads KGHSH; CDR2 reads LQKENI. Deletions cut 1 base from V and 2 bases from J, with 2 bases between. This CDR3 reads CASSPLNTEAFF. CDR3 DNA sequence: TGTGCCAGCTCACCACTAAACACTGAAGCTTTCTTT.

The V gene is TRBV6-1, the J gene TRBJ2-1; perhaps TRBD2 as D (5 bases). From germline, CDR1 is MNHNS and CDR2 SASEGT. Trimming took 10 bases from V and 4 from J, leaving 20 bases between them. CDR3 length: 15 amino acids. CDR3 sequence: CATRTPAVYYNEQFF. The CDR3 nucleotides read TGTGCCACCAGAACCCCAGCGGTATATTACAATGAGCAGTTCTTC.

This clone showed up just a few times. The V gene is TRBV6-5, the J gene TRBJ1-5; a possible D gene is TRBD1 (5 bases). V gave up 5 bases and J gave up 0 bases, with 8 bases separating them. Germline V gene lookup returns CDR1 MNHEY and CDR2 SVGAGI. The CDR3 contains 14 residues. Here the CDR3 reads CASSSQGSNQPQHF. In DNA form, the CDR3 reads TGTGCCAGCAGTAGTCAGGGTAGCAATCAGCCCCAGCATTTT.

The J gene is TRBJ2-7, the V gene TRBV10-3, with TRBD1 as a possible D gene (6 bases). The germline V gene has CDR1 ENHRY and CDR2 SYGVKD. Deletions cut 7 bases from V and 7 bases from J, with 23 bases between. The CDR3 is 15 residues long. In DNA form, the CDR3 reads TGTGCCATCACCGACCCCACAGGGACAAACAGTGAGCAGTACTTC. Protein sequence: CAITDPTGTNSEQYF.

This chain joins TRBV5-1 and TRBJ2-5; no clear D. Germline CDR1 reads SGHRS; CDR2 reads YFSETQ. The length of the CDR3 is 11 residues. Trimming removed 2 bases at V and 1 base at J, with 0 bases between. CDR3 region: CASSFQETQYF. The DNA for the CDR3 is TGCGCCAGCAGCTTCCAAGAGACCCAGTACTTC.

The CDR3 spells CASSVYTGELFF. The CDR3 nucleotides read TGTGCCAGCAGCGTATACACCGGGGAGCTGTTTTTT. The genes are TRBV9 and TRBJ2-2; D is unresolved. The V gene's germline CDR1 is SGDLS and CDR2 YYNGEE. The germline V and J ends were trimmed by 1 base and 3 bases, with 1 base remaining between them. The CDR3 has 12 amino acids.

The CDR3 protein is CASSLSRGNRGFF. CDR3 sequence (DNA): TGTGCCAGCAGTTTAAGTAGGGGGAACAGGGGTTTCTTC. The rearrangement joins TRBV27 to TRBJ2-1; 7 nucleotides agree with TRBD1. Germline V gene data show CDR1 as MNHEY and CDR2 as SMNVEV (reference sequence). CDR3 size: 13 residues. The ends lost 2 bases at V and 16 bases at J; junction bases unmatched: 11.

This clone ranks as medium-sized. The same CDR3 also results from other DNA sequences found in this sample. The chain employs TRBV19 and TRBJ1-4; D is unclear. CDR1 is LNHDA, CDR2 SQIVND, per germline (reference sequence). Trimming took 3 bases from V and 7 from J, leaving 6 bases between them. This CDR3 region has 12 residues. CDR3 nucleotides: TGTGCCAGTAGTATCTTTGGTGAAAAACTGTTTTTT. Amino acids: CASSIFGEKLFF.

This rearrangement joins TRBV28 to TRBJ2-1; tentatively, D is TRBD1 (7 bases). The CDR3 is 18 amino acids. V lost 8 bases to trimming and J lost 2 bases, with 25 bases between them. Germline CDR1 reads MDHEN; CDR2 reads SYDVKM. CDR3 DNA: TGTGCCAGCGGCCCATTTTTATCCAGGGGGGTCACCTACAATGAGCAGTTCTTC. Its translation: CASGPFLSRGVTYNEQFF.

The V and J genes are TRBV4-3 and TRBJ2-1; D unclear. Germline assignment: CDR1 LGHNA and CDR2 YSLEER. V lost 3 bases, J lost 5 bases, and 11 bases lay in between. The CDR3 has 14 residues. The CDR3 is CASSHRPINNEQFF. The CDR3 bases are TGCGCCAGCAGCCACCGGCCGATCAACAATGAGCAGTTCTTC.

The chain has TRBV18 and TRBJ2-1, with D perhaps matching TRBD2 (6 bases). From germline, CDR1 is KGHSH and CDR2 LQKENI. The V and J ends lost 4 bases and 4 bases respectively, with 8 bases between them. The length of the CDR3 is 13 residues. The CDR3 loop is CASSQEGYNEQFF. The CDR3 coding sequence is TGTGCCAGCTCACAGGAGGGATACAATGAGCAGTTCTTC.

The V gene is TRBV9, the J gene TRBJ1-4, with TRBD1 identical over 7 bases. This CDR3 has 15 residues. Per germline, CDR1 SGDLS and CDR2 YYNGEE. Trimming took 2 bases from V and 2 from J; bases not matched to a gene: 3. DNA of the CDR3: TGTGCCAGCAGCGTCCGACAGGGTACTAATGAAAAACTGTTTTTT. It encodes CASSVRQGTNEKLFF.

The chain carries TRBV11-3 and TRBJ2-1; the D call may be TRBD1 or TRBD2 (6 bases each). Germline V gene sequence: CDR1 SGHNT, CDR2 YENEEA. This CDR3 contains 12 residues. V lost 6 bases, J lost 6 bases, and 9 bases lay in between. The CDR3 loop reads CASRGGSNEQFF. The CDR3 nucleotides read TGTGCCAGCAGAGGGGGGAGCAATGAGCAGTTCTTC.